This T cell receptor (beta chain) is from a study of beta chain features in type 1 diabetes. Study results and caveats: Among all four CD4+ subsets, Type 1 diabetes patients had TCRB CDR3s that were moderately but significantly shorter.

The CDR3 consists of 14 residues. CDR1 and CDR2 (germline): MDHEN, SYDVKM. The germline V and J ends were trimmed by 2 bases and 7 bases, with 15 bases remaining between them. Concerning this clone: No antigen is known for it.

cDNA synthesis used the whole RNA isolate, giving expressed TCRB sequences. The protocol was immunoSEQ multiplex PCR, while the TCRdb copy is restricted to in-frame clones and leaves out a portion. The sample contains approximately 60,000 clones, under 60% of which appear only once. The source is a woman aged 40 to 55 with type 1 diabetes. This chain connects TRBV28 to TRBJ2-7, with a tentative D call TRBD2 (6 bases). Source material: Tregs from blood. The CDR3 protein is CASSLLPPEGEQYF. Here the CDR3 DNA reads TGTGCCAGCAGTTTACTCCCTCCGGAGGGTGAGCAGTACTTC.